The 24 T cell receptor beta chains below come from one sample, sequenced in a study of CD8+ T cells in alopecia areata. cDNA reverse transcribed from extracted RNA served as the sequencing template. Produced via immunoSEQ multiplex PCR; TCRdb's table is partial and in-frame only. The data hold around 120,000 clones, with about 51% observed a single time. The sequenced sample was NKG2D-low CD8+ T cells sorted from blood. Every receptor here comes from a human donor with alopecia areata.

Regarding this clone: The same CDR3 is also encoded by other DNA sequences in this sample. The rearrangement joins TRBV28 to TRBJ2-5; D remains ambiguous. CDR1 MDHEN and CDR2 SYDVKM come from the germline V gene. The length of the CDR3 is 11 residues. Trimming removed 2 bases at V and 5 bases at J, with 3 bases between. The CDR3 DNA reads as TGTGCCAGCAGTTTAGGGGAGACCCAGTACTTC. Protein sequence: CASSLGETQYF.

This clone was detected only a few times. The chain uses TRBV4-2 and TRBJ2-2; TRBD2 matches at 10 bases. The CDR3 covers 18 residues. J gave up 4 bases and V 0 bases, and 8 bases lay outside the gene matches. Germline CDR1 and CDR2: LGHNA and YNFKEQ. For the CDR3, the DNA is TGTGCCAGCAGCCAAGAAGGCAGCGGGGGGGATCCCACCGGGGAGCTGTTTTTT. Its protein is CASSQEGSGGDPTGELFF.

This clone was picked up a small number of times. The rearrangement uses TRBV29-1 and TRBJ1-2; TRBD1 might be the D (6 bases). Trimming left V 0 bases short and J 4 bases short, with 15 bases between. From germline, CDR1 is SQVTM and CDR2 ANQGSEA. The CDR3 length is 15 residues. The CDR3 nucleotides are TGCAGCGTTGAAGACCCGACCGACAGGCTCTATGGCTACACCTTC. This translates into CSVEDPTDRLYGYTF. The entire variable domain, with the rest obtained from reference TRBV29-1 and TRBJ1-2, is as follows: SAVISQKPSRDICQRGTSLTIQCQVDSQVTMMFWYRQQPGQSLTLIATANQGSEATYESGFVIDKFPISRPNLTFSTLTVSNMSPEDSSIYLCSVEDPTDRLYGYTFGSGTRLTVV.

This clone was seen only a few times. The chain joins TRBV5-4 to TRBJ1-2; D not resolved. The CDR3 totals 14 residues. The germline V gene encodes CDR1 SGHNT and CDR2 YYREEE (reference sequence). Deletions cut 4 bases from V and 2 bases from J, with 12 bases between. The CDR3 DNA sequence: TGTGCCAGCAGCCCGAGGACTGCAAACTATGGCTACACCTTC. The encoded protein is CASSPRTANYGYTF. Supplemented by reference TRBV5-4 and TRBJ1-2, the full variable domain reads ETGVTQSPTHLIKTRGQQVTLRCSSQSGHNTVSWYQQALGQGPQFIFQYYREEENGRGNFPPRFSGLQFPNYSSELNVNALELDDSALYLCASSPRTANYGYTFGSGTRLTVV.

The chain joins TRBV30 to TRBJ1-4; 10 positions match TRBD1. V lost 4 bases and J lost 6; bases outside the gene matches: 5. Germline CDR1 is GTSNPN and CDR2 is SVGIG (reference sequence). The CDR3 length is 14 residues. The CDR3: CAWTVGTGDEKLFF. CDR3 DNA: TGTGCCTGGACCGTCGGGACAGGGGATGAAAAACTGTTTTTT. Supplemented by reference TRBV30 and TRBJ1-4, the full variable domain reads SQTIHQWPATLVQPVGSPLSLECTVEGTSNPNLYWYRQAAGRGLQLLFYSVGIGQISSEVPQNLSASRPQDRQFILSSKKLLLSDSGFYLCAWTVGTGDEKLFFGSGTQLSVL.

J is TRBJ2-1 and V is TRBV2, with D tentatively TRBD1 (6 bases). V shed 4 bases and J shed 7 bases, with 20 bases lying between them. The germline gives CDR1 SNHLY, CDR2 FYNNEI. The CDR3 is 16 residues long. The CDR3 coding sequence is TGTGCCAGCAGTGTGATAGGAAGGCCAACAGGGAATGAGCAGTTCTTC. It encodes CASSVIGRPTGNEQFF.

V and J are TRBV2 and TRBJ2-5, with 8 nucleotides matching TRBD2. Germline V gene lookup returns CDR1 SNHLY and CDR2 FYNNEI. This CDR3 comprises 15 residues. V lost 4 bases to trimming and J lost 5 bases; unmatched junction nucleotides: 9. CDR3 region: CASSARTSMEETQYF. The CDR3, as DNA: TGTGCCAGCAGTGCCAGGACTAGCATGGAGGAGACCCAGTACTTC.

The chain is built from TRBV11-2 and TRBJ2-7; D tentatively fits TRBD1 or TRBD2 (5 bases each). The CDR3 sequence is 16 residues long. Germline V CDR1 and CDR2: SGHAT, FQNNGV. Trimming removed 5 bases from V and 2 bases from J, with 19 bases in between. CDR3 nucleotides: TGTGCCAGCAGCGCCGGGACCAGCGCGATAGCCTACGAGCAGTACTTC. This codes for CASSAGTSAIAYEQYF.

The chain links TRBV12-5 to TRBJ2-3; 8 positions agree with TRBD2. Per the germline V gene, CDR1 is LGHNT and CDR2 is FRNRAP. The CDR3 covers 14 residues. The V segment lost 4 bases and the J segment 2 bases; nucleotides outside the gene matches: 2. The CDR3 region is CASGSAGDTDTQYF. For the CDR3, the DNA is TGTGCTAGTGGTTCAGCGGGAGACACAGATACGCAGTATTTT.

The chain uses TRBV2 and TRBJ2-5; D may match TRBD1 or TRBD2 (5 bases each). V lost 6 bases to trimming and J lost 1 base, with 18 bases between them. This CDR3 spans 16 amino acids. Germline V gene data show CDR1 as SNHLY and CDR2 as FYNNEI. The DNA of the CDR3 is TGTGCCAGCAGGCCCCGGGGCCCATCTTCCCAAGAGACCCAGTACTTC. Residues: CASRPRGPSSQETQYF.

On this clone: One junction end disagrees with the germline gene, perhaps due to a read error. The genes are TRBV6-5 and TRBJ2-7, with D possibly TRBD2 on 6 matching bases. The germline V gene has CDR1 MNHEY and CDR2 SVGAGI. This CDR3 region has 12 residues. DNA for the CDR3: TGCGCCAGCAGAGGGGACTTCTACGAGCAGTACTTC. Its translation: CASRGDFYEQYF.

The CDR3 here is CASTAGRRAGGPSYNEQFF. CDR3 DNA sequence: TGTGCCAGCACCGCGGGACGGAGAGCGGGAGGGCCCTCCTACAATGAGCAGTTCTTC. The chain couples TRBV28 to TRBJ2-1; 10 bases line up with TRBD2. Germline lookup yields CDR1 MDHEN and CDR2 SYDVKM. The junction had 15 bases not matched to a gene; V was cut back by 7 bases and J by 0 bases. CDR3 size: 19 residues.

This chain connects TRBV29-1 to TRBJ2-7, with D perhaps TRBD1 (6 bases). Germline CDR1 reads SQVTM; CDR2 reads ANQGSEA. Trimming removed 1 base from V and 6 bases from J, with 10 bases in between. The CDR3 consists of 12 residues. The CDR3 DNA follows: TGCAGCGTTGAAGGTACAGGGTCCGAGCAGTACTTC. Protein product: CSVEGTGSEQYF.

This clone has a single count. The chain couples TRBV27 to TRBJ2-7; 13 bases are shared with TRBD2. The germline gives CDR1 MNHEY, CDR2 SMNVEV (reference sequence). The CDR3 has 15 amino acids. With V trimmed by 5 bases and J by 2 bases, 3 bases remained unmatched. The CDR3 loop is CASSQGLAGTYEQYF. The CDR3 DNA follows: TGTGCCAGCAGTCAGGGACTAGCGGGAACCTACGAGCAGTACTTC.

This clone was detected only a few times. The chain uses TRBV28 and TRBJ2-7; D gene uncertain. Germline loops: CDR1 MDHEN, CDR2 SYDVKM. Trimming cost V 1 base and J 3 bases, with 10 bases left between them. CDR3 length equals 14 residues. The CDR3 region is CASSLYHGLYEQYF. CDR3 DNA: TGTGCCAGCAGTTTATATCACGGGCTCTACGAGCAGTACTTC.

The V and J genes are TRBV30 and TRBJ1-1, with no clear D. Trimming pared 2 bases from V and 1 base from J, leaving 8 bases between. The CDR3 is 13 amino acids. Germline values: CDR1 GTSNPN, CDR2 SVGIG (reference sequence). CDR3 region: CAWSRLGNTEAFF. Written as DNA, the CDR3 is TGTGCCTGGAGTAGACTGGGGAACACTGAAGCTTTCTTT.

The genes are TRBV2 and TRBJ2-7; maybe TRBD2 (6 bases). Trimming removed 8 bases from V and 1 base from J, with 12 bases in between. This CDR3 is 13 amino acids long. Germline loops: CDR1 SNHLY, CDR2 FYNNEI. CDR3 in amino acids: CASWWEVSYEQYF. In DNA form, the CDR3 reads TGTGCCAGCTGGTGGGAGGTGTCCTACGAGCAGTACTTC.

V usage is TRBV29-1 and J usage is TRBJ2-3; D is unclear. This CDR3 comprises 14 residues. Germline lookup yields CDR1 SQVTM and CDR2 ANQGSEA. Trimming removed 5 bases from V and 0 bases from J, with 12 bases in between. CDR3 nucleotide sequence: TGCAGCGTTCGTGACGGCCCGAGCACAGATACGCAGTATTTT. It is translated as CSVRDGPSTDTQYF.

The chain has TRBV4-1 and TRBJ2-3, with TRBD1 matching 10 bases. V trimming: 6 bases; J trimming: 3 bases; junction bases outside the gene matches: 3. This CDR3 region has 14 residues. Germline V gene data show CDR1 as MGHRA and CDR2 as YSYEKL. This CDR3 reads CASRTGGETDTQYF. The CDR3 DNA follows: TGCGCCAGCAGGACAGGGGGCGAGACAGATACGCAGTATTTT.

This rearrangement joins TRBV29-1 to TRBJ2-5, with D perhaps being TRBD1 or TRBD2 (5 bases each). The CDR3 length is 13 residues. V gave up 3 bases and J gave up 5 bases, with 13 bases separating them. The germline V gene has CDR1 SQVTM and CDR2 ANQGSEA. The CDR3 here is CSVDLGVGETQYF. The DNA of the CDR3 is TGCAGCGTTGATTTGGGGGTGGGGGAGACCCAGTACTTC. The variable domain in full, with the rest retrieved from reference TRBV29-1 and TRBJ2-5, is SAVISQKPSRDICQRGTSLTIQCQVDSQVTMMFWYRQQPGQSLTLIATANQGSEATYESGFVIDKFPISRPNLTFSTLTVSNMSPEDSSIYLCSVDLGVGETQYFGPGTRLLVL.

This clone was detected only a few times. This chain uses TRBV7-9 with TRBJ2-1; D is undetermined. Germline lookup yields CDR1 SEHNR and CDR2 FQNEAQ (reference sequence). Trimming shortened V by 0 bases and J by 5 bases, and 2 bases separated the two germline ends. The CDR3 contains 12 residues. DNA for the CDR3: TGTGCCAGCAGCTTAGCGGACAATGAGCAGTTCTTC. Its protein product is CASSLADNEQFF. The full variable domain, with the rest looked up from reference TRBV7-9 and TRBJ2-1, is DTGVSQNPRHKITKRGQNVTFRCDPISEHNRLYWYRQTLGQGPEFLTYFQNEAQLEKSRLLSDRFSAERPKGSFSTLEIQRTEQGDSAMYLCASSLADNEQFFGPGTRLTVL.

The CDR3 sequence is CAWSKFGSWDYGYTF. The CDR3 DNA reads TGTGCCTGGAGTAAGTTCGGATCATGGGACTATGGCTACACCTTC. This chain connects TRBV30 to TRBJ1-2; D gene ambiguous. The length of the CDR3 is 15 residues. Per germline, CDR1 GTSNPN and CDR2 SVGIG (reference sequence). V was pared by 2 bases and J by 3 bases, with 16 bases between.

The rearrangement links TRBV9 to TRBJ2-3, with 8 bases identical to TRBD2. Losses at the gene ends were 3 bases for V and 2 bases for J; bases not matched to a gene: 5. The germline V gene encodes CDR1 SGDLS and CDR2 YYNGEE. The length of the CDR3 is 15 residues. The CDR3 nucleotides read TGTGCCAGCAGCGATAGCGGGGCGATCACAGATACGCAGTATTTT. Translated, it gives CASSDSGAITDTQYF.

The CDR3 reads CSVEEGDSSYNEQFF. In DNA form, the CDR3 reads TGCAGCGTTGAAGAAGGGGACAGCTCCTACAATGAGCAGTTCTTC. This chain joins TRBV29-1 and TRBJ2-1; 7 nucleotides line up with TRBD1. CDR3 length equals 15 residues. V trimming: 0 bases; J trimming: 0 bases; junction bases outside the gene matches: 2. Germline V gene sequence: CDR1 SQVTM, CDR2 ANQGSEA.